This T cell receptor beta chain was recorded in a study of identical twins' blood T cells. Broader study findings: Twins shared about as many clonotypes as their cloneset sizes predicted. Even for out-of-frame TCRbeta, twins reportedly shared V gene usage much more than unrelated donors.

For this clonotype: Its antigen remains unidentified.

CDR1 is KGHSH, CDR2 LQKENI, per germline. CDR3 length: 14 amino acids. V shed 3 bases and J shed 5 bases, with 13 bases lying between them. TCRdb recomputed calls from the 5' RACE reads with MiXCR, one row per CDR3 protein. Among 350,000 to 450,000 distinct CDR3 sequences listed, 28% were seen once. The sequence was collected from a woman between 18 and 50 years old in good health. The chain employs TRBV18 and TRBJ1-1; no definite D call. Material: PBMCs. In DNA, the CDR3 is TGTGCCAGCTCACCGAACATGGTGGAGACTGAAGCTTTCTTT. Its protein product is CASSPNMVETEAFF.